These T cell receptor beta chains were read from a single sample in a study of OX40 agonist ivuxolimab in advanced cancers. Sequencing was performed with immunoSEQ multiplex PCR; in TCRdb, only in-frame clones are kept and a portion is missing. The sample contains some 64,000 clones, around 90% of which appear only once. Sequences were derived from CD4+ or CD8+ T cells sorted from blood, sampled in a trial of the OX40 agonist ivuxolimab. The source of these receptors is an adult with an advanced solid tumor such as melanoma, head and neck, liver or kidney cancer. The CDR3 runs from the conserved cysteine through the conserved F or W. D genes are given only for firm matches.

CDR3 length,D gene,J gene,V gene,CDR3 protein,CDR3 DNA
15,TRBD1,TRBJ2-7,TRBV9,CASSVGGQVLYEQYF,TGTGCCAGCAGCGTAGGGGGACAGGTCCTCTACGAGCAGTACTTC
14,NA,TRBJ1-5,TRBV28,CASSLGGLDQPQHF,TGTGCCAGCAGTTTGGGAGGGTTAGATCAGCCCCAGCATTTT
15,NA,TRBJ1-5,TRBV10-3,CAISESSGGNQPQHF,TGTGCCATCAGTGAGTCGAGCGGGGGTAATCAGCCCCAGCATTTT
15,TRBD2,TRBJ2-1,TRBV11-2,CASSRYLAGDNEQFF,TGTGCCAGCAGCCGGTACCTAGCGGGTGACAATGAGCAGTTCTTC
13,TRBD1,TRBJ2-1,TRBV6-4,CASSLDRDDEQFF,TGTGCCAGCAGCCTAGACAGGGACGATGAGCAGTTCTTC
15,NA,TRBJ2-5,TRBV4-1,CASSFGVGNQETQYF,TGCGCCAGCAGCTTCGGGGTAGGGAACCAAGAGACCCAGTACTTC
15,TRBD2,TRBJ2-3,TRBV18,CASSPLAENTDTQYF,TGTGCCAGCTCACCTCTAGCGGAGAACACAGATACGCAGTATTTT
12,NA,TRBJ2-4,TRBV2,CASSATPNIQYF,TGTGCCAGCAGTGCCACCCCAAACATTCAGTACTTC
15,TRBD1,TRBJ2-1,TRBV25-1,CASSEDRGVRNEQFF,TGTGCCAGCAGTGAGGACAGGGGTGTCCGCAATGAGCAGTTCTTC
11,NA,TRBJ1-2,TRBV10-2,CASRQGYGYTF,TGCGCCAGCAGACAGGGCTATGGCTACACCTTC
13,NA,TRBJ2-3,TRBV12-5,CASGPGDTDTQYF,TGTGCTAGTGGCCCGGGTGACACAGATACGCAGTATTTT
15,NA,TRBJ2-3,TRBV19,CASSQVRLGVDTQYF,TGTGCCAGTAGTCAAGTACGACTAGGGGTGGATACGCAGTATTTT
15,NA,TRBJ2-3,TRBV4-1,CASSLEGASTDTQYF,TGCGCCAGCAGCCTGGAGGGGGCTAGCACAGATACGCAGTATTTT
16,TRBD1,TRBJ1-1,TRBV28,CASTPGQASMNTEAFF,TGTGCCAGCACCCCGGGACAGGCCTCTATGAACACTGAAGCTTTCTTT
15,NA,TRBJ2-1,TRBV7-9,CASSLGNRGGNEQFF,TGTGCCAGCAGCTTAGGGAACAGGGGAGGTAATGAGCAGTTCTTC